Following are 11 T cell receptor beta chains from one sample sequenced in a study of response to subunit inactivated influenza vaccine (dated by TCRdb to 2016 to 2019). The receptor library was made with RT-PCR. TCRdb lists the instrument as Illumina HiSeq 2500. The public reads were reprocessed in TCRdb via fastp at Q25 and MiXCR, keeping in-frame beta chains. Identical CDR3 protein sequences are pooled into one entry, listed with their most common genes and DNA. Present in this sample are roughly 670,000 distinct CDR3 sequences, around 13% of which were seen just once. Together, the top ten hold 7.6% of the sample. The material was PBMCs from blood, obtained 14 days before vaccination. These receptors were collected from a man aged 50 to 59 who received an inactivated influenza vaccine. Donor details come from another sample of the same person, matched by shared clones.

The CDR3 sequence: CASSLRIAGGGYEQYF. CDR3 sequence (DNA): TGTGCCAGCAGCTTACGAATAGCGGGAGGAGGCTACGAGCAGTACTTC. V and J are TRBV11-2 and TRBJ2-7; 10 positions match TRBD2. With V trimmed by 2 bases and J by 3 bases, 7 bases remained unmatched. CDR3 size: 16 residues. Germline lookup yields CDR1 SGHAT and CDR2 FQNNGV.

J is TRBJ1-1 and V is TRBV29-1, with D possibly TRBD1 on 6 matching bases. This CDR3 comprises 14 residues. The V end lost 2 bases, the J end lost 0 bases, and 10 bases lay between the germline ends. CDR1 SQVTM and CDR2 ANQGSEA come from the germline V gene. The CDR3 sequence: CSVENRALNTEAFF. The CDR3 DNA follows: TGCAGCGTTGAAAACAGGGCACTGAACACTGAAGCTTTCTTT.

This clonotype was detected only a few times. The chain employs TRBV20-1 and TRBJ2-7; D unclear. Germline V CDR1 and CDR2: DFQATT, SNEGSKA (reference sequence). V was trimmed by 6 bases and J by 5 bases, leaving 17 bases between them. The CDR3 sequence is 13 residues long. This CDR3 is CSATNDPSNEQYF. The DNA for the CDR3 is TGCAGTGCAACTAACGACCCAAGCAACGAGCAGTACTTC.

This clonotype was found a few times. The chain has TRBV7-2 and TRBJ2-7; TRBD1 might be the D (5 bases). The germline V gene has CDR1 SGHTA and CDR2 FQGNSA. The CDR3 runs to 11 residues. The V end lost 5 bases, the J end lost 7 bases, and 9 bases lay between the germline ends. Written as DNA, the CDR3 is TGTGCCAGCAGCCAGGACACTGAGCAGTACTTC. It codes for CASSQDTEQYF.

This clonotype was seen only a few times. The chain is built from TRBV25-1 and TRBJ1-6; tentative D call: TRBD1 (5 bases). The CDR3 is made up of 14 amino acids. Trimming shortened V by 6 bases and J by 14 bases, and 20 bases separated the two germline ends. CDR1 MGHDK and CDR2 SYGVNS come from the germline V gene. CDR3 nucleotide sequence: TGTGCCAGCAGAGACAGCGGGAGTTGGGGGTCCCTCCACTTT. This codes for CASRDSGSWGSLHF.

This clonotype was seen a few times. The V and J genes are TRBV15 and TRBJ2-3, with a weak D call TRBD2 (6 bases). The V gene lost 4 bases and the J gene lost 1 base, with 12 bases spanning the gap. This CDR3 spans 15 amino acids. Per the germline V gene, CDR1 is LNHNV and CDR2 is YYDKDF (reference sequence). In DNA form, the CDR3 reads TGTGCCACCAGCAAGGCGGGCGGGGGCACAGATACGCAGTATTTT. Translation: CATSKAGGGTDTQYF.

The chain employs TRBV9 and TRBJ2-1; weak D call: TRBD1 (6 bases). Trimming removed 0 bases from V and 2 bases from J, with 9 bases in between. The CDR3 loop spans 15 amino acids. Germline loops: CDR1 SGDLS, CDR2 YYNGEE. CDR3 sequence (DNA): TGTGCCAGCAGCGTAGAGGGGACAACCTACAATGAGCAGTTCTTC. It is translated as CASSVEGTTYNEQFF. Drawing the rest from reference TRBV9 and TRBJ2-1, the complete variable domain is DSGVTQTPKHLITATGQRVTLRCSPRSGDLSVYWYQQSLDQGLQFLIQYYNGEERAKGNILERFSAQQFPDLHSELNLSSLELGDSALYFCASSVEGTTYNEQFFGPGTRLTVL.

This clonotype came up a few times. CDR3 nucleotides: TGTGCCAGCGGAGGTATAGGGGGCTACACCTTC. Its protein product is CASGGIGGYTF. The gene calls are TRBV12-3 or TRBV12-4 and TRBJ1-2, with D unresolved. CDR3 size: 11 residues. V was pared by 8 bases and J by 8 bases, with 12 bases between.

The table lists this clonotype with a count of one. This chain uses TRBV18 with TRBJ2-5, with TRBD1 matching over 7 bases. Germline V gene sequence: CDR1 KGHSH, CDR2 LQKENI. The CDR3 is 14 residues long. With 6 bases clipped from V and 4 bases from J, the junction kept 8 bases outside the gene matches. The CDR3 DNA follows: TGTGCCAGCTCCCAGACAGGGAAGGGAGAGACCCAGTACTTC. Encoded protein: CASSQTGKGETQYF.

The chain carries TRBV7-2 and TRBJ1-2; weak D call: TRBD1 (5 bases). V was pared by 6 bases and J by 1 base, with 15 bases between. The CDR3 consists of 15 residues. Germline CDR1 is SGHTA and CDR2 is FQGNSA. The chain's CDR3 is CASRPRRGVNYGYTF. The CDR3 DNA sequence: TGTGCCAGCAGACCCAGACGGGGCGTTAACTATGGCTACACCTTC.

Many counts were recorded for this clonotype. J is TRBJ2-5 and V is TRBV12-3 or TRBV12-4, with D tentatively TRBD1 (5 bases). Trimming left V 6 bases short and J 4 bases short, with 15 bases between. This CDR3 has 14 residues. The CDR3 spells CASRKIGHLETQYF. In DNA form, the CDR3 reads TGTGCCAGCAGAAAAATTGGACACTTAGAGACCCAGTACTTC.